Following are 12 T cell receptor beta chains from one sample sequenced in a study of beta chain features in type 1 diabetes. TCRB transcripts that were expressed got sequenced, as all of the isolated RNA had been reverse transcribed. Using immunoSEQ multiplex PCR, the repertoire was profiled, and TCRdb retains in-frame clones only, with some absent. The sample gives approximately 150,000 clones, roughly 63% of which show up once; roughly 0.095% is in the top ten. Study outcomes and limitations: Type 1 diabetes patients had moderately but significantly shorter TCRB CDR3s in all four CD4+ subsets.

Their antigens are not known. Sequencing was performed on naive CD4+ T cells from blood. The receptors derive from a young man with type 1 diabetes.

This clone was seen a few times. The chain couples TRBV14 to TRBJ2-1, with D hard to call. This CDR3 region has 16 residues. Trimming stripped 4 bases from V and 5 bases from J, with 18 bases between. Looked up from germline, CDR1 is SGHDN and CDR2 is FVKESK. CDR3 nucleotides: TGTGCCAGCAGCCCTCCGATGGGGATCCTGAACAATGAGCAGTTCTTC. Protein sequence: CASSPPMGILNNEQFF.

The rearrangement uses TRBV6-5 and TRBJ2-5; TRBD2 aligns across 9 bases. The trim removed 4 bases at V and 5 bases at J, leaving 5 bases unmatched. CDR1 is MNHEY and CDR2 is SVGAGI in the germline V gene. The CDR3 covers 14 residues. This CDR3 is CASSSSGTEETQYF. CDR3 DNA sequence: TGTGCCAGCAGTTCTAGCGGGACGGAGGAGACCCAGTACTTC.

The V and J genes are TRBV6-7 and TRBJ2-1, with 11 bases fitting TRBD1. TRBV6-7 is an open reading frame, and its role is uncertain. The length of the CDR3 is 14 residues. Trimming at V came to 2 bases and at J to 8 bases, leaving 2 bases not matched to a gene. For the CDR3, the DNA is TGTGCCAGCAGTTACAGGACAGGGGGCGATGAGCAGTTCTTC. It yields the protein CASSYRTGGDEQFF.

Concerning this clone itself: The same CDR3 can be traced to other DNA sequences in this sample. This rearrangement joins TRBV29-1 to TRBJ2-1; TRBD2 aligns across 8 bases. V was clipped by 6 bases and J by 0 bases; unmatched bases: 1. The CDR3 extends over 13 amino acids. Germline assignment: CDR1 SQVTM and CDR2 ANQGSEA. The CDR3 DNA reads TGCAGCGTGCGGGGGGCCTCCTACAATGAGCAGTTCTTC. This gives the protein CSVRGASYNEQFF.

This rearrangement joins TRBV9 to TRBJ2-7, with D unclear. The germline gives CDR1 SGDLS, CDR2 YYNGEE. V was clipped by 4 bases and J by 6 bases, with 20 bases between them. This CDR3 is built from 15 residues. CDR3 coding DNA: TGTGCCAGCAGCCTCAGGTCGGTTCGGGTGGCCGAGCAGTACTTC. Protein: CASSLRSVRVAEQYF.

The chain combines TRBV29-1 with TRBJ2-4; 7 nucleotides align to TRBD2. The CDR3 spans 14 residues. V lost 4 bases and J lost 1; bases outside the gene matches: 4. Germline CDR1 reads SQVTM; CDR2 reads ANQGSEA. This CDR3 is CSVVGGKAKNIQYF. Written as DNA, the CDR3 is TGCAGCGTTGTGGGAGGGAAGGCCAAAAACATTCAGTACTTC.

The chain combines TRBV30 with TRBJ1-5; 8 bases map to TRBD1. This CDR3 has 15 amino acids. J was trimmed by 5 bases and V by 0 bases; bases with no gene match: 6. Per germline, CDR1 GTSNPN and CDR2 SVGIG (reference sequence). Here the CDR3 DNA reads TGTGCCTGGAGTGTCACTGGGACAGGTTATCAGCCCCAGCATTTT. Its protein product is CAWSVTGTGYQPQHF. Looking up the rest from reference TRBV30 and TRBJ1-5 gives the full variable domain: SQTIHQWPATLVQPVGSPLSLECTVEGTSNPNLYWYRQAAGRGLQLLFYSVGIGQISSEVPQNLSASRPQDRQFILSSKKLLLSDSGFYLCAWSVTGTGYQPQHFGDGTRLSIL.

J is TRBJ2-5 and V is TRBV30; TRBD1 agrees at 8 bases. The junction had 3 bases not matched to a gene; V was cut back by 2 bases and J by 4 bases. The CDR3 extends over 13 amino acids. The V gene's germline CDR1 is GTSNPN and CDR2 SVGIG (reference sequence). CDR3 coding DNA: TGTGCCTGGAGTCAGGGGGCTTCAGAGACCCAGTACTTC. Its translation: CAWSQGASETQYF.

The chain employs TRBV30 and TRBJ2-3; D gene unclear. The CDR3 is 12 amino acids. The V end lost 1 base, the J end lost 9 bases, and 11 bases lay between the germline ends. Germline values: CDR1 GTSNPN, CDR2 SVGIG (reference sequence). In DNA, the CDR3 is TGTGCCTGGAGTGAAGCAGACGAAACGCAGTATTTT. It yields the protein CAWSEADETQYF.

This clone has just one count. The chain combines TRBV7-2 with TRBJ2-6; possibly TRBD2 for D (5 bases). The CDR3 has 15 amino acids. V was trimmed by 0 bases and J by 4 bases, leaving 7 bases between them. CDR1 and CDR2 (germline): SGHTA, FQGNSA. DNA of the CDR3: TGTGCCAGCAGCTTAGCAGGAGGAGGGGCCAACGTCCTGACTTTC. Translation gives CASSLAGGGANVLTF.

On this clone itself: Other nucleotide sequences in the sample specify the same CDR3. The chain uses TRBV7-9 and TRBJ2-5; D is ambiguous. CDR1 is SEHNR, CDR2 FQNEAQ, per germline (reference sequence). The V end was cut by 3 bases, the J end by 5 bases, with 4 bases between. The CDR3 runs 11 residues. The CDR3 DNA reads as TGTGCCAGCAGCTTCAGGGAGACCCAGTACTTC. Amino acids: CASSFRETQYF.

V usage is TRBV6-5 and J usage is TRBJ2-5, with a possible D match to TRBD1 (5 bases). V lost 6 bases and J 5 bases, leaving 10 bases between the germline ends. Germline V gene lookup returns CDR1 MNHEY and CDR2 SVGAGI. The CDR3 covers 12 residues. The DNA of the CDR3 is TGTGCCAGCAGCCGACCAGGGGAGACCCAGTACTTC. Translating it yields CASSRPGETQYF.